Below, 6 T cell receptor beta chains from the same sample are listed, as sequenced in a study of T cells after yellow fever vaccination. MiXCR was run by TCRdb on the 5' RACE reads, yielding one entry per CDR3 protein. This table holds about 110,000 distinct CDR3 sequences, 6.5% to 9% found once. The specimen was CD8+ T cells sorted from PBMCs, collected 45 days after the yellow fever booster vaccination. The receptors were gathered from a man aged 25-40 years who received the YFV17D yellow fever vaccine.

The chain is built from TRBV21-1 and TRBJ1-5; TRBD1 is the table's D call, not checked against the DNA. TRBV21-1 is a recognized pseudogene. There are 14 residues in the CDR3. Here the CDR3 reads CASSETDRHQPQHF. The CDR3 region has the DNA TGTGCCAGCAGCGAAACGGACAGGCATCAGCCCCAGCATTTT.

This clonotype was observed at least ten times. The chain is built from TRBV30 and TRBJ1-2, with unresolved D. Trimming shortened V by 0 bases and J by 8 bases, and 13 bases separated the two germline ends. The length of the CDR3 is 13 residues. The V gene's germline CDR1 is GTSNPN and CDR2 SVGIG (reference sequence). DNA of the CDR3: TGTGCCTGGAGTGTAGAGGGATTTGAGGGCTACACCTTC. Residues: CAWSVEGFEGYTF.

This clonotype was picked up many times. CDR3 loop: CASSHSLTIPYEQYF. DNA of the CDR3: TGTGCCAGCAGTCACTCTTTAACGATCCCATACGAGCAGTACTTC. V is TRBV7-6 and J is TRBJ2-7; D unresolved. V shed 6 bases and J shed 4 bases, with 19 bases lying between them. Germline V CDR1 and CDR2: SGHVS, FNYEAQ. This CDR3 region has 15 residues.

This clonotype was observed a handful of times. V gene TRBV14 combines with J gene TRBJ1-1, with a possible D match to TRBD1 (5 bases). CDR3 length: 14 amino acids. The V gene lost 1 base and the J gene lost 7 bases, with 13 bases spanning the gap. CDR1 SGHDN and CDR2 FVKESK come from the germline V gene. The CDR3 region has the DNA TGTGCCAGCAGCCAAGTAGGGACCGAAGTTGAAGCTTTCTTT. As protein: CASSQVGTEVEAFF.

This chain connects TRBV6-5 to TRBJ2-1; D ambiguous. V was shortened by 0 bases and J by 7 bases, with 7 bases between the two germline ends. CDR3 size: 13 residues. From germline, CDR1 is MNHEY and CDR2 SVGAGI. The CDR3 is CASSYSVENEQFF. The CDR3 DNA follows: TGTGCCAGCAGTTACTCGGTCGAAAATGAGCAGTTCTTC.

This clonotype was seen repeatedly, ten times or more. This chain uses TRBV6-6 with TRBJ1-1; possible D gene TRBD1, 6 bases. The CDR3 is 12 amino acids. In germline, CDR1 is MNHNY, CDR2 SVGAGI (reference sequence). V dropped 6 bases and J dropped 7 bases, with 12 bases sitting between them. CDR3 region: CASRPGQHEAFF. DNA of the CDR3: TGTGCCAGCAGACCAGGACAGCATGAAGCTTTCTTT.